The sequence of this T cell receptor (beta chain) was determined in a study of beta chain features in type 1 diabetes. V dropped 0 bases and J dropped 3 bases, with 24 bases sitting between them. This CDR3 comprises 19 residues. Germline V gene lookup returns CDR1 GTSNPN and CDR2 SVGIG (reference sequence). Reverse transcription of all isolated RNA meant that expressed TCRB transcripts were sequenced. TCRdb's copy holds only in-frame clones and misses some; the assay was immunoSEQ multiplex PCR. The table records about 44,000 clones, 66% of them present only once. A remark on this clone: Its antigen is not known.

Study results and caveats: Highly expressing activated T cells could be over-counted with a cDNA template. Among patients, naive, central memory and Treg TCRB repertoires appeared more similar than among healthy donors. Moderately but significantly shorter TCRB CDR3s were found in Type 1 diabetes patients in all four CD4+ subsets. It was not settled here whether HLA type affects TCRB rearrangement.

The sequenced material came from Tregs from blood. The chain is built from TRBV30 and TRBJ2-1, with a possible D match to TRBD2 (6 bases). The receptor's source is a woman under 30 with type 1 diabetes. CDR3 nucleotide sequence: TGTGCCTGGAGTGTAAGGGGCCTATATGGCGGGACCATCTACAATGAGCAGTTCTTC. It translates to CAWSVRGLYGGTIYNEQFF. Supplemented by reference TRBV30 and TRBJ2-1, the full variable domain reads SQTIHQWPATLVQPVGSPLSLECTVEGTSNPNLYWYRQAAGRGLQLLFYSVGIGQISSEVPQNLSASRPQDRQFILSSKKLLLSDSGFYLCAWSVRGLYGGTIYNEQFFGPGTRLTVL.